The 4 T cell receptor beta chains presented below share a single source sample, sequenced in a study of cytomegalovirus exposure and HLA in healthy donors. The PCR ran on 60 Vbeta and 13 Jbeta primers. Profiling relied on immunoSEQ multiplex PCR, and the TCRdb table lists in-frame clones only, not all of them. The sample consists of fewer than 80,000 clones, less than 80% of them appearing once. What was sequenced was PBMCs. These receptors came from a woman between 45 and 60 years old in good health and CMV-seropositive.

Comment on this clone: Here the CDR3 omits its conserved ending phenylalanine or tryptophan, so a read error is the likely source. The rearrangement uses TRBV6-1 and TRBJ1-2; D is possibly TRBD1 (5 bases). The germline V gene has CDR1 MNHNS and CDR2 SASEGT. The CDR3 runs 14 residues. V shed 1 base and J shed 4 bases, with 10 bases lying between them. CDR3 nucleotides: TGTGCCAGCAGTGAAGACCAGGGCGGCTATGGCTACACCCCC. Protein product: CASSEDQGGYGYTP.

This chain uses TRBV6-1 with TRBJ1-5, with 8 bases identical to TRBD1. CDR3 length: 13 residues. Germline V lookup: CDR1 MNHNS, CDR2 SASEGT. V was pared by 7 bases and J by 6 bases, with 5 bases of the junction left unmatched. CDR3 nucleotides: TGTGCCAGCAAAACAGGGGGAGGTCAGCCCCAGCATTTT. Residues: CASKTGGGQPQHF.

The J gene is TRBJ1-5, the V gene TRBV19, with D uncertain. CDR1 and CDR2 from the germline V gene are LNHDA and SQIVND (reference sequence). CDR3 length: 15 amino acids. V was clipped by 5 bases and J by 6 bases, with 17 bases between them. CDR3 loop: CASSLQAGLLQPQHF. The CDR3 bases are TGTGCCAGTAGTCTCCAAGCGGGTCTACTTCAGCCCCAGCATTTT. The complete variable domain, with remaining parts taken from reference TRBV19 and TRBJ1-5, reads DGGITQSPKYLFRKEGQNVTLSCEQNLNHDAMYWYRQDPGQGLRLIYYSQIVNDFQKGDIAEGYSVSREKKESFPLTVTSAQKNPTAFYLCASSLQAGLLQPQHFGDGTRLSIL.

CDR3 amino acids: CASRADRSSYNEQFF. The CDR3 DNA is TGTGCCAGTAGGGCGGACAGGAGCTCCTACAATGAGCAGTTCTTC. The chain uses TRBV19 and TRBJ2-1; 7 bases align to TRBD1. V trimming: 6 bases; J trimming: 0 bases; junction bases outside the gene matches: 5. Germline-derived CDR1 and CDR2 are LNHDA and SQIVND (reference sequence). The CDR3 covers 15 residues.